The TCR beta chain described here comes from a study of blood T cell repertoires in COVID-19. The CDR3 length is 18 residues. Trimming took 5 bases from V and 8 from J; bases not matched to a gene: 15. Germline assignment: CDR1 MNHEY and CDR2 SMNVEV (reference sequence). Profiling relied on immunoSEQ multiplex PCR, and the TCRdb table lists in-frame clones only, not all of them. Here the sample spans 400,000 to 500,000 clones, around 87% being singletons. This chain links TRBV27 with TRBJ2-3; 14 nucleotides align to TRBD2. The receptor was isolated from a woman between 40 and 55 years old who had recovered from COVID-19. The sample comprised PBMCs or T cells enriched from blood (not recorded which). In nucleotides, the CDR3 is TGTGCCAGCAGTCTCACCGGGACTAGCGGGAGAGTCATAGGTACGCAGTATTTT. Translated, it gives CASSLTGTSGRVIGTQYF.